The source of this T cell receptor beta chain is a study of blood T cell repertoires in COVID-19. Study-level background: Acute-phase and convalescent COVID-19 samples originated in the United States, Italy and Spain. The analysed material was cDNA or gDNA that came from T cells, B-cell-depleted T cells, or PBMCs.

The authors' processing: Reference gene primers were amplified, and this amplification served to estimate nucleated cell counts. The data were produced by immunoSEQ multiplex PCR, yet TCRdb's version contains in-frame clones alone and is incomplete. V, J and clone size reflect that table, while D and trimming were determined from the DNA. The table has approximately 300,000 clones, 65% to 85% seen once; the top ten hold about 1.2%. J was trimmed by 4 bases and V by 5 bases; bases with no gene match: 19. The CDR3 loop spans 18 amino acids. The germline V gene encodes CDR1 MNHNY and CDR2 SVGAGI (reference sequence).

Sequencing was done on a sample of peripheral blood. The receptor's source is a woman in her fifties or sixties with acute or convalescent COVID-19. This chain uses TRBV6-6 with TRBJ1-2, with 7 bases aligning to TRBD1. The CDR3: CASSPTGTPSSFTYGYTF. The DNA of the CDR3 is TGTGCCAGCAGTCCGACAGGGACACCTTCCTCCTTCACCTATGGCTACACCTTC.